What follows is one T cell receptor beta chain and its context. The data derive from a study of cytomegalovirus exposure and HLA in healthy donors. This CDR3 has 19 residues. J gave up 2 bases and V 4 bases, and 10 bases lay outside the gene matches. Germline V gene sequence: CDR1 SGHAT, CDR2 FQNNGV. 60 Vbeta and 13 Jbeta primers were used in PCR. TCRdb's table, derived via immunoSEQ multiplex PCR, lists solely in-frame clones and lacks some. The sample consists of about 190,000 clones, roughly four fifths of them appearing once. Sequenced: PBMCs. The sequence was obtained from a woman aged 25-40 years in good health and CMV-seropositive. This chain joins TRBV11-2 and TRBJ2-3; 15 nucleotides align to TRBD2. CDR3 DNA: TGTGCCAGCAGCTCCCCCGGACTAGCGGGAGGGTCAGCCACAGATACGCAGTATTTT. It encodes CASSSPGLAGGSATDTQYF.